This passage covers 24 T cell receptor beta chains from one sample sequenced in a study of vaccination effects on CD4 cells after COVID-19. Peptide-pool stimulation followed by sequencing identified expanded antigen-specific CD4+ clonotypes in the ViraFEST assay. CD4+ T cells were isolated after around 10 days of culture. The healthy vaccine recipients, who had no prior SARS-CoV-2 infection, showed negative nucleocapsid antibodies. Their specific antigens are unknown. Method: immunoSEQ multiplex PCR; TCRdb's copy keeps in-frame clones and lacks some. Here the sample spans 65,000 or so clones, about 72% being singletons. The source was CD4+ T cells from PBMCs cultured with HCoV-NL63 spike peptides, collected before COVID-19 vaccination. The receptors shown here come from a human donor who received a COVID-19 vaccine.

V usage is TRBV7-9 and J usage is TRBJ2-3, with D hard to call. V lost 1 base to trimming and J lost 4 bases, with 9 bases between them. The CDR3 has 14 residues. The germline V gene encodes CDR1 SEHNR and CDR2 FQNEAQ (reference sequence). The CDR3 loop is CASSLVPGPDTQYF. CDR3 nucleotides: TGTGCCAGCAGCTTAGTGCCAGGCCCAGATACGCAGTATTTT.

This clone was seen just once. This rearrangement joins TRBV15 to TRBJ2-7; TRBD1 matches at 12 bases. Germline V gene data show CDR1 as LNHNV and CDR2 as YYDKDF (reference sequence). The CDR3 totals 16 residues. Trimming at V came to 4 bases and at J to 7 bases, leaving 11 bases not matched to a gene. The CDR3 protein is CATSTRMGQGAREQYV. As DNA, the CDR3 is TGTGCCACCAGCACCCGGATGGGACAGGGGGCGAGGGAGCAGTACGTC.

This clone was seen a handful of times. CDR3 residues: CAGTGGHYGYTF. The CDR3 nucleotides read TGTGCCGGGACAGGGGGCCACTATGGCTACACCTTC. The chain links TRBV6-5 to TRBJ1-2, with 12 bases lining up with TRBD1. V was clipped by 11 bases and J by 3 bases; unmatched bases: 1. Germline CDR1 MNHEY, CDR2 SVGAGI. CDR3 length equals 12 residues.

This chain uses TRBV2 with TRBJ2-5; 13 bases are shared with TRBD2. Germline CDR1 SNHLY, CDR2 FYNNEI. After removal of 6 bases from V and 4 bases from J, the junction contained 8 bases not matched to a gene. The CDR3 sequence is 16 residues long. CDR3 amino acids: CASRATSGGGRETQYF. CDR3 nucleotides: TGTGCCAGCAGAGCCACTAGCGGGGGGGGAAGAGAGACCCAGTACTTC.

The DNA of the CDR3 is TGTGCCAGCTCACCAGGCCAGGAGGACTATGGCTACACCTTC. This encodes CASSPGQEDYGYTF. The V gene is TRBV18, the J gene TRBJ1-2, with unresolved D. CDR1 KGHSH and CDR2 LQKENI come from the germline V gene. V lost 2 bases to trimming and J lost 3 bases, with 10 bases between them. CDR3 size: 14 residues.

The V and J genes are TRBV28 and TRBJ1-4, with unresolved D. With 6 bases removed from V and 0 bases from J, the gap between germline ends came to 11 bases. The CDR3 runs to 15 residues. CDR1 and CDR2 from the germline V gene are MDHEN and SYDVKM. The CDR3 spells CASRFGPATNEKLFF. The DNA for the CDR3 is TGTGCCAGCAGGTTCGGGCCCGCAACTAATGAAAAACTGTTTTTT.

In DNA form, the CDR3 reads TGTGCCAGCAGGAGACTCCCCCCGCAGGCCGGCCAGCCCCAGCATTTT. It yields the protein CASRRLPPQAGQPQHF. The chain employs TRBV28 and TRBJ1-5, with D unresolved. Per germline, CDR1 MDHEN and CDR2 SYDVKM. This CDR3 region has 16 residues. V dropped 6 bases and J dropped 7 bases, with 22 bases sitting between them. The variable domain in full, completed from reference TRBV28 and TRBJ1-5, reads DVKVTQSSRYLVKRTGEKVFLECVQDMDHENMFWYRQDPGLGLRLIYFSYDVKMKEKGDIPEGYSVSREKKERFSLILESASTNQTSMYLCASRRLPPQAGQPQHFGDGTRLSIL.

The chain combines TRBV6-5 with TRBJ2-7, with D perhaps given as TRBD1 or TRBD2 (5 bases each). Trimming removed 6 bases from V and 4 bases from J, with 13 bases in between. CDR3 size: 13 residues. Germline values: CDR1 MNHEY, CDR2 SVGAGI. The CDR3 bases are TGTGCCAGCAGGGAGGACATTGGGTACGAGCAGTACGTC. Translated, it gives CASREDIGYEQYV.

This chain links TRBV7-3 with TRBJ2-7, with 8 bases matching TRBD1. The CDR3 length is 15 residues. Trimming cost V 4 bases and J 6 bases; bases outside gene matches: 11. Germline V gene lookup returns CDR1 SGHTA and CDR2 FQGTGA. The CDR3 sequence is CASSSTGGSRIEQYV. CDR3 bases: TGTGCCAGCAGCTCTACAGGGGGAAGCCGAATCGAGCAGTACGTC.

This chain links TRBV6-5 with TRBJ1-5; tentative D call: TRBD1 (5 bases). Germline values: CDR1 MNHEY, CDR2 SVGAGI. The CDR3 length is 14 residues. V was trimmed by 7 bases and J by 0 bases, leaving 10 bases between them. CDR3 nucleotide sequence: TGTGCCAGCATGACAGACAATAGCAATCAGCCCCAGCATTTT. This sequence encodes CASMTDNSNQPQHF.

The chain couples TRBV16 to TRBJ1-1; weak D call: TRBD1 (6 bases). CDR1 and CDR2 (germline): KGHSY, FQNENV. Trimming shortened V by 6 bases and J by 6 bases, and 14 bases separated the two germline ends. The CDR3 length is 13 residues. The CDR3 spells CASSPTGAAEAFF. CDR3 nucleotides: TGTGCCAGCAGTCCCACGGGGGCAGCTGAAGCTTTCTTT. Complete variable domain (other parts from reference TRBV16 and TRBJ1-1): GEEVAQTPKHLVRGEGQKAKLYCAPIKGHSYVFWYQQVLKNEFKFLISFQNENVFDETGMPKERFSAKCLPNSPCSLEIQATKLEDSAVYFCASSPTGAAEAFFGQGTRLTVV.

The chain's CDR3 is CASRAGTSNTGELFF. The CDR3 nucleotides read TGTGCCAGCAGGGCAGGGACAAGTAACACCGGGGAGCTGTTTTTT. J is TRBJ2-2 and V is TRBV6-5; a weak D match, TRBD1 (6 bases). Trimming took off 6 bases at V and 2 bases at J, with 13 bases between the two ends. This CDR3 contains 15 residues. Germline V gene sequence: CDR1 MNHEY, CDR2 SVGAGI.

The sample holds one count of this clone. The chain joins TRBV18 to TRBJ2-5, with TRBD2 matching over 8 bases. The CDR3 has 14 amino acids. Losses at the gene ends were 3 bases for V and 1 base for J; bases not matched to a gene: 1. Germline V lookup: CDR1 KGHSH, CDR2 LQKENI. CDR3: CASSPGLGQETQYF. CDR3 sequence (DNA): TGTGCCAGCTCACCGGGACTAGGCCAAGAGACCCAGTACTTC.

This clone was seen more than once but under ten times. J is TRBJ1-3 and V is TRBV19; tentative D call: TRBD1 (5 bases). The CDR3 extends over 13 amino acids. The germline V gene encodes CDR1 LNHDA and CDR2 SQIVND (reference sequence). V lost 7 bases and J 0 bases, leaving 7 bases between the germline ends. The CDR3: CASTTGSGNTIYF. The CDR3 bases are TGTGCCAGTACCACAGGCTCTGGAAACACCATATATTTT. Full variable domain (remainder filled in from reference TRBV19 and TRBJ1-3): DGGITQSPKYLFRKEGQNVTLSCEQNLNHDAMYWYRQDPGQGLRLIYYSQIVNDFQKGDIAEGYSVSREKKESFPLTVTSAQKNPTAFYLCASTTGSGNTIYFGEGSWLTVV.

This clone has just one count. The CDR3 DNA sequence: TGTGCCAGCAGCAAACGACAAAAACTGTTTTTT. It yields the protein CASSKRQKLFF. The V gene is TRBV21-1, the J gene TRBJ1-4. TRBV21-1 is annotated as a pseudogene. The CDR3 runs 11 residues.

J is TRBJ1-5 and V is TRBV6-6; D is undetermined. The CDR3 runs 12 residues. V was pared by 8 bases and J by 5 bases, with 10 bases between. The V gene's germline CDR1 is MNHNY and CDR2 SVGAGI (reference sequence). The CDR3 sequence: CASRRNDQPQHF. The CDR3 region has the DNA TGTGCCAGCCGACGGAATGATCAGCCCCAGCATTTT.

This clone has just a few counts. V usage is TRBV19 and J usage is TRBJ1-6; no firm D call. CDR3 length: 15 amino acids. V shed 7 bases and J shed 3 bases, with 13 bases lying between them. CDR1 and CDR2 (germline): LNHDA, SQIVND (reference sequence). CDR3 amino acids: CASTPGILYNSPLHF. The CDR3 DNA is TGTGCCAGTACTCCTGGGATTCTCTATAATTCACCCCTCCACTTT.

The chain combines TRBV5-4 with TRBJ2-1; the match to TRBD2 covers 8 bases. This CDR3 has 16 amino acids. The J segment lost 4 bases and the V segment lost 0 bases, leaving 6 bases of the junction unmatched. Looked up from germline, CDR1 is SGHNT and CDR2 is YYREEE (reference sequence). CDR3: CASSLGGGPGYNEQFF. DNA for the CDR3: TGTGCCAGCAGCTTGGGCGGGGGGCCTGGGTACAATGAGCAGTTCTTC.

The chain links TRBV6-4 to TRBJ2-7; D is undetermined. Trimming removed 3 bases at V and 5 bases at J, with 23 bases between. Per the germline V gene, CDR1 is MRHNA and CDR2 is SNTAGT. The CDR3 loop spans 17 amino acids. The CDR3 DNA reads as TGTGCCAGCAGTGAGCGGATCTCTGAGTCTAGTATCCACGAGCAGTACGTC. Its protein product is CASSERISESSIHEQYV.

The gene calls are TRBV4-3 and TRBJ2-3; 7 nucleotides line up with TRBD2. Trimming took 1 base from V and 1 from J; bases not matched to a gene: 2. Germline V gene data show CDR1 as LGHNA and CDR2 as YSLEER. The CDR3 has 15 amino acids. CDR3 region: CASSQAGLRTDTQYF. Here the CDR3 DNA reads TGCGCCAGCAGCCAAGCGGGACTACGCACAGATACGCAGTATTTT.

This sequence joins TRBV5-5 and TRBJ2-3; D possibly corresponds to TRBD1 (5 bases). The CDR3 is made up of 15 amino acids. Germline-derived CDR1 and CDR2 are SGHKS and YYEKEE (reference sequence). V lost 3 bases and J 0 bases, leaving 11 bases between the germline ends. In nucleotides, the CDR3 is TGTGCCAGCAGCTCGTTTGGGGCTAGCACAGATACGCAGTATTTT. It is translated as CASSSFGASTDTQYF.

The chain has TRBV28 and TRBJ2-5, with 8 bases identical to TRBD2. Germline loops: CDR1 MDHEN, CDR2 SYDVKM. Losses at the gene ends were 2 bases for V and 5 bases for J; bases not matched to a gene: 7. The CDR3 spans 15 residues. CDR3 protein: CASSLAGGRVETQYF. The DNA for the CDR3 is TGTGCCAGCAGTTTAGCGGGGGGTCGGGTGGAGACCCAGTACTTC.

This chain joins TRBV20-1 and TRBJ1-4, with D possibly being TRBD1 (6 bases). Germline V gene sequence: CDR1 DFQATT, CDR2 SNEGSKA (reference sequence). The CDR3 runs 13 residues. V lost 3 bases and J lost 8, with 13 bases in between. Written as DNA, the CDR3 is TGCAGTGCTAGTAACAGGGTGAACGAAAAACTGTTTTTT. Translated: CSASNRVNEKLFF.

The chain carries TRBV30 and TRBJ2-3, with TRBD2 identical over 7 bases. CDR1 is GTSNPN and CDR2 is SVGIG in the germline V gene (reference sequence). This CDR3 has 12 residues. After removal of 3 bases from V and 9 bases from J, the junction contained 6 bases not matched to a gene. The CDR3 sequence is CAWRGEGPTQYF. The DNA for the CDR3 is TGTGCCTGGAGGGGGGAGGGCCCAACGCAGTATTTT.